This T cell receptor (beta chain) was sequenced for a study of regulatory T cells in long-lasting Graves disease. Overall study context: More than 5 years of antithyroid drugs with positive TSH receptor antibodies defined persistent Graves' disease. Findings of the study overall: Favoring TRBV28, TRBJ1-2 and TRBJ2-5 was a feature seen in persistent disease.

For TCR beta, libraries came from iRepertoire HTBI primers and Arm-PCR of CDR3 regions. TCRdb passed the multiplex PCR reads through MiXCR, listing each CDR3 protein once. Here the sample spans some 450,000 distinct CDR3 sequences, 20% to 25% being singletons. This CDR3 contains 14 residues. Germline CDR1 and CDR2: SQVTM and ANQGSEA. J was trimmed by 4 bases and V by 8 bases; bases with no gene match: 10. In regard to this clonotype: Its target is not known.

Described time point: persistent/refractory GD, antithyroid drugs over 5 years with positive TRAb. With RNA extracted from PBMCs as input, the TCR library was made. J is TRBJ1-5 and V is TRBV29-1; 8 nucleotides align to TRBD1. This TCR derives from a female donor with Graves disease. Sequenced here: peripheral blood mononuclear cells (PBMCs), sampled when the disease was refractory, from a patient treated with antithyroid drugs. In DNA, the CDR3 is TGCAGCATTGGGGCAGGGGGCCGGAATCAGCCCCAGCATTTT. This gives the protein CSIGAGGRNQPQHF.